What follows are 8 T cell receptor beta chains derived from one specimen sequenced in a study of CD8 T cells in Susac syndrome. With random hexamers, reverse transcription was performed on about 0.5 to 1 ug of RNA. TCRdb ran MiXCR on the immunoSEQ multiplex PCR reads and lists one entry per CDR3 protein. The sample includes some 80,000 distinct CDR3 sequences, 94% of them seen just once. Sequenced: CD8+ T cells from PBMCs. These receptors all stem from a human donor in good health.

The chain recombines TRBV15 with TRBJ1-2, with 11 bases matching TRBD1. Trimming cost V 5 bases and J 7 bases; bases outside gene matches: 6. CDR1 is LNHNV and CDR2 is YYDKDF in the germline V gene (reference sequence). The CDR3 totals 14 residues. CDR3 in amino acids: CATSADRGHPGYTF. The CDR3 nucleotides are TGTGCCACCAGCGCGGACAGGGGGCACCCTGGCTACACCTTC.

This chain links TRBV27 with TRBJ1-5; D gene unclear. The CDR3 totals 13 residues. CDR1 and CDR2 (germline): MNHEY, SMNVEV (reference sequence). V was clipped by 6 bases and J by 0 bases, with 6 bases between them. CDR3 amino acids: CASRKDSNQPQHF. The CDR3 DNA follows: TGTGCCAGCAGAAAGGATAGCAATCAGCCCCAGCATTTT.

In this sample, this clonotype turned up once. The rearrangement uses TRBV20-1 and TRBJ2-1; 11 nucleotides match TRBD2. Per the germline V gene, CDR1 is DFQATT and CDR2 is SNEGSKA (reference sequence). The CDR3 consists of 16 residues. Trimming cost V 5 bases and J 5 bases; bases outside gene matches: 11. Written as DNA, the CDR3 is TGCAGTGCTCCCACCGGGGATAGCGGGAGGGACAATGAGCAGTTCTTC. It specifies CSAPTGDSGRDNEQFF.

The chain is built from TRBV6-5 and TRBJ2-1; D unclear. The CDR3 has 13 amino acids. Germline V gives CDR1 MNHEY, CDR2 SVGAGI. Trimming shortened V by 2 bases and J by 12 bases, and 14 bases separated the two germline ends. The CDR3 spells CASSYAYGRLQFF. The CDR3 DNA is TGTGCCAGCAGTTACGCCTACGGACGTCTGCAGTTCTTC.

The chain recombines TRBV5-1 with TRBJ2-7, with D hard to call. The ends were cut back, 4 bases at V and 1 base at J, with 3 bases in the middle. This CDR3 has 11 amino acids. In germline, CDR1 is SGHRS, CDR2 YFSETQ. The CDR3 loop is CASSESYEQYF. The CDR3 DNA reads TGCGCCAGCAGCGAGTCCTACGAGCAGTACTTC.

The genes are TRBV12-3 or TRBV12-4 and TRBJ1-1, with TRBD1 matching 8 bases. The V gene end was trimmed by 6 bases and the J gene end by 0 bases; junction bases not matched to a gene: 0. This CDR3 contains 13 residues. The CDR3: CASRGQVNTEAFF. CDR3 DNA sequence: TGTGCCAGCAGGGGACAGGTGAACACTGAAGCTTTCTTT.

This rearrangement joins TRBV20-1 to TRBJ2-1; 10 bases match TRBD2. In germline, CDR1 is DFQATT, CDR2 SNEGSKA (reference sequence). The CDR3 has 15 residues. The V segment lost 4 bases and the J segment 3 bases; nucleotides outside the gene matches: 6. The CDR3 nucleotides read TGCAGTGCTAAGGCTAGCGGGAGCGTCTACAATGAGCAGTTCTTC. It yields the protein CSAKASGSVYNEQFF.

The chain combines TRBV4-1 with TRBJ1-5, with TRBD1 as a possible D gene (5 bases). In germline, CDR1 is MGHRA, CDR2 YSYEKL. Trimming removed 0 bases at V and 4 bases at J, with 10 bases between. This CDR3 has 15 amino acids. The CDR3 sequence is CASSQEGSGNQPQHF. The CDR3 DNA reads as TGCGCCAGCAGCCAAGAAGGGTCAGGGAATCAGCCCCAGCATTTT.